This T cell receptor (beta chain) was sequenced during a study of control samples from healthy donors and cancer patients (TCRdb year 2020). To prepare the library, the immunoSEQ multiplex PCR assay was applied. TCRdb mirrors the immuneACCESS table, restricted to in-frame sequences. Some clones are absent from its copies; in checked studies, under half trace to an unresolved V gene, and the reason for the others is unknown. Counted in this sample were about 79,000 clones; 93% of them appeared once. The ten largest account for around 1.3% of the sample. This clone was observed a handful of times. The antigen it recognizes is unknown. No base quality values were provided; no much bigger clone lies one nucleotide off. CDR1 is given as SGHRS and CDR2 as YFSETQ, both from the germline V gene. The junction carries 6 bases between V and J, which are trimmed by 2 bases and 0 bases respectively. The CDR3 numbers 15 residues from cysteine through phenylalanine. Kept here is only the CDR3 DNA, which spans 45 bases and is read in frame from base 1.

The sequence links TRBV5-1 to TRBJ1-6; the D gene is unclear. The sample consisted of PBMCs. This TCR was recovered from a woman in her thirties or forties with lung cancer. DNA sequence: TGCGCCAGCAGCTTTGGTACCTCCTATAATTCACCCCTCCACTTT. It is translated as CASSFGTSYNSPLHF. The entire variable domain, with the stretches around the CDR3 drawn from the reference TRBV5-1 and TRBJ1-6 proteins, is KAGVTQTPRYLIKTRGQQVTLSCSPISGHRSVSWYQQTPGQGLQFLFEYFSETQRNKGNFPGRFSGRQFSNSRSEMNVSTLELGDSALYLCASSFGTSYNSPLHFGNGTRLTVT.